This record looks at one TCR beta chain sequence and its context. Antigen: not known. Method: immunoSEQ multiplex PCR; TCRdb's copy keeps in-frame clones and lacks some. The sample holds 1.5 million to 1.9 million clones; nearly 99% are singletons and the top ten take 0.45%. Germline V gives CDR1 SGHNT, CDR2 YYREEE (reference sequence). V was trimmed by 4 bases and J by 0 bases, leaving 11 bases between them. The CDR3 totals 14 residues. The data stem from a study of shared clonotypes between healthy human individuals. Whole-study findings and limits: Naive subsets usually exceeded memory subsets in estimated richness.

This clonotype was obtained from a man aged 30-40 years in good health. The chain recombines TRBV5-4 with TRBJ2-7, with D maybe TRBD1 (5 bases). Input material: naive CD4+ T cells sorted from blood. Subset of the sample: CD45RA+ positively selected. CDR3 bases: TGTGCCAGCAGCCCTGACAGTTCCTCCTACGAGCAGTACTTC. It translates to CASSPDSSSYEQYF.